The rows below give T cell receptor beta chains drawn from one sample of a study of tissue T cells after allogeneic stem cell transplantation. TCRdb keeps only in-frame clones here, not all; method: immunoSEQ multiplex PCR. The sample includes 6,000 or so clones, 59% of them seen just once. Sequenced material: tissue from the jejunum, taken at autopsy. These receptors were obtained from a male donor aged 60 or over with lung cancer. Each CDR3 is given with its conserved first and last residue. A D gene is named only where the DNA matches it firmly. The size of a clone is reported for some rows only, either as once, few or many, or as a class for expanded clones.

j_call d_call clone_size v_call cdr3_aa cdr3_nt
TRBJ2-1 TRBD2 . TRBV12-5 CASGLGTSGNNEQFF TGTGCTAGTGGACTCGGGACTAGCGGAAACAATGAGCAGTTCTTC
TRBJ2-3 . . TRBV4-3 CASSLTVNPDTQYF TGCGCCAGCAGCCTGACAGTGAACCCAGATACGCAGTATTTT
TRBJ1-2 . once TRBV5-5 CASSLEWTSGYTF TGTGCCAGCAGCTTGGAATGGACGAGTGGCTACACCTTC
TRBJ1-1 . . TRBV19 CASSPLNTEAFF TGTGCCAGTAGTCCCTTAAACACTGAAGCTTTCTTT
TRBJ2-5 . large TRBV6-5 CASSSEGASQETQYF TGTGCCAGCAGCTCGGAGGGAGCTTCACAAGAGACCCAGTACTTC
TRBJ2-5 . . TRBV3-1/TRBV3-2 CASIQRGAGEPRFSGKETQYF TGTGCCAGCATCCAAAGGGGAGCAGGGGAGCCCAGATTTTCCGGTAAAGAGACCCAGTACTTC
TRBJ2-2 . . TRBV5-1 CASCLRASNTGELFF TGCGCCAGCTGCCTCCGGGCCTCGAACACCGGGGAGCTGTTTTTT
TRBJ1-1 . . TRBV4-3 CASSQERLELIRLGTEAFF TGCGCCAGCAGCCAAGAAAGGCTAGAATTAATCCGTCTTGGCACTGAAGCTTTCTTT
TRBJ1-4 TRBD1 . TRBV28 CASKFPLGTGGATNEKLFF TGTGCCAGCAAATTTCCTCTGGGGACAGGGGGTGCAACTAATGAAAAACTGTTTTTT
TRBJ2-5 TRBD1 . TRBV9 CASSAGTGNQRETQYF TGTGCCAGCAGCGCAGGGACAGGCAATCAGAGGGAGACCCAGTACTTC
TRBJ2-7 TRBD2 medium-sized TRBV4-1 CASSQASGSVYEQYF TGCGCCAGCAGTCAAGCTAGCGGGAGTGTATACGAGCAGTACTTC